This is a list of T cell receptor beta chains from one sample in a study of neurological immune-mediated disorders. MiXCR was run by TCRdb on the 5' RACE reads, yielding one entry per CDR3 protein. The profile shows tens of thousands of distinct CDR3 sequences, about 14% of them singletons. Material: PBMCs. Receptors originate from a woman between 50 and 59 years old in good health. Each CDR3 is given with its conserved first and last residue. The order of the fields is D gene, clone size, J gene, V gene, CDR3 protein, CDR3 DNA. A D gene is named only where the DNA matches it firmly. Size is omitted from some rows. Given values are once, few, many or a class for expanded clones.

D gene: NA; clone size: many; J gene: TRBJ2-6; V gene: TRBV5-1; CDR3 protein: CASSGDISSGANVLTF; CDR3 DNA: TGCGCCAGCAGCGGAGACATTTCGTCTGGGGCCAACGTCCTGACTTTC
D gene: TRBD1; clone size: many; J gene: TRBJ2-5; V gene: TRBV7-2; CDR3 protein: CASSRMGQPIETQYF; CDR3 DNA: TGTGCCAGCAGCCGCATGGGACAGCCCATTGAGACCCAGTACTTC
D gene: NA; clone size: many; J gene: TRBJ2-7; V gene: TRBV10-3; CDR3 protein: CAIESADSYEQYF; CDR3 DNA: TGTGCCATCGAATCGGCGGACTCCTACGAGCAGTACTTC
D gene: NA; clone size: many; J gene: TRBJ2-3; V gene: TRBV4-2; CDR3 protein: CASSQDPSAWDTQYF; CDR3 DNA: TGTGCCAGCAGCCAAGATCCGTCAGCTTGGGATACGCAGTATTTT
D gene: NA; clone size: many; J gene: TRBJ2-3; V gene: TRBV28; CDR3 protein: CASSPLSPSTDTQYF; CDR3 DNA: TGTGCCAGCAGTCCCCTGTCGCCTAGCACAGATACGCAGTATTTT
D gene: NA; clone size: many; J gene: TRBJ1-2; V gene: TRBV14; CDR3 protein: CASSSGSTNYGYTF; CDR3 DNA: TGTGCCAGCAGCTCAGGGTCTACTAACTATGGCTACACCTTC
D gene: TRBD1; clone size: NA; J gene: TRBJ2-3; V gene: TRBV28; CDR3 protein: CASSLRTGGSDTQYF; CDR3 DNA: TGTGCCAGCAGTCTCCGGACAGGGGGCTCGGATACGCAGTATTTT
D gene: TRBD1; clone size: many; J gene: TRBJ1-2; V gene: TRBV5-5; CDR3 protein: CASSSGQAAYNYGYTF; CDR3 DNA: TGTGCCAGCAGCTCGGGACAGGCGGCGTATAACTATGGCTACACCTTC
D gene: TRBD1; clone size: many; J gene: TRBJ2-7; V gene: TRBV12-3/TRBV12-4; CDR3 protein: CASTLTGISYEQYF; CDR3 DNA: TGTGCCAGCACCCTGACAGGGATCTCCTACGAGCAGTACTTC
D gene: NA; clone size: many; J gene: TRBJ1-2; V gene: TRBV7-9; CDR3 protein: CASSLEGGGYGYTF; CDR3 DNA: TGTGCCAGCAGCCTAGAAGGGGGGGGCTATGGCTACACCTTC
D gene: NA; clone size: many; J gene: TRBJ2-5; V gene: TRBV11-2; CDR3 protein: CASSISRRWETQYF; CDR3 DNA: TGTGCCAGCAGCATCTCAAGGAGGTGGGAGACCCAGTACTTC
D gene: NA; clone size: many; J gene: TRBJ2-7; V gene: TRBV3-1; CDR3 protein: CASSPRSGPYEQYF; CDR3 DNA: TGTGCCAGCAGCCCCCGGAGTGGGCCGTACGAGCAGTACTTC
D gene: TRBD1; clone size: NA; J gene: TRBJ1-1; V gene: TRBV6-5; CDR3 protein: CASMRTGRNTEAFF; CDR3 DNA: TGTGCCAGCATGAGGACAGGGCGGAACACTGAAGCTTTCTTT
D gene: NA; clone size: NA; J gene: TRBJ1-1; V gene: TRBV14; CDR3 protein: CSSSQEGAGLNTEAFF; CDR3 DNA: TGTTCCAGCAGCCAAGAGGGCGCGGGCTTGAACACTGAAGCTTTCTTT
D gene: NA; clone size: many; J gene: TRBJ2-3; V gene: TRBV20-1; CDR3 protein: CSANLGSTDTQYF; CDR3 DNA: TGCAGTGCTAATCTAGGGAGCACAGATACGCAGTATTTT
D gene: NA; clone size: many; J gene: TRBJ2-1; V gene: TRBV7-2; CDR3 protein: CASSQDRNFEQFF; CDR3 DNA: TGTGCCAGCAGCCAGGACCGGAACTTTGAGCAGTTCTTC
D gene: TRBD1; clone size: many; J gene: TRBJ2-7; V gene: TRBV28; CDR3 protein: CASSSLSGQPSYEQYF; CDR3 DNA: TGTGCCAGCAGTTCCCTATCGGGACAGCCGTCCTACGAGCAGTACTTC
D gene: NA; clone size: many; J gene: TRBJ1-2; V gene: TRBV29-1; CDR3 protein: CSVGYIANYGYTF; CDR3 DNA: TGCAGCGTTGGATACATAGCTAACTATGGCTACACCTTC
D gene: TRBD1; clone size: many; J gene: TRBJ2-2; V gene: TRBV27; CDR3 protein: CASSPPGQGLAGELFF; CDR3 DNA: TGTGCCAGCAGTCCACCGGGACAGGGGTTGGCCGGGGAGCTGTTTTTT
D gene: NA; clone size: many; J gene: TRBJ1-6; V gene: TRBV5-4; CDR3 protein: CASSPQVGGDSPLHF; CDR3 DNA: TGTGCCAGCAGCCCCCAGGTCGGGGGGGATTCACCCCTCCACTTT
D gene: NA; clone size: many; J gene: TRBJ1-2; V gene: TRBV27; CDR3 protein: CASSLGPMDYGYTF; CDR3 DNA: TGTGCCAGCAGTTTGGGACCAATGGACTATGGCTACACCTTC
D gene: NA; clone size: many; J gene: TRBJ1-1; V gene: TRBV2; CDR3 protein: CASSLGENTEAFF; CDR3 DNA: TGTGCCAGCAGTTTAGGGGAGAACACTGAAGCTTTCTTT
D gene: NA; clone size: NA; J gene: TRBJ2-2; V gene: TRBV20-1; CDR3 protein: CSARSPPSVGPLGSVNTGDLFF; CDR3 DNA: TGCAGTGCTAGAAGTCCCCCGTCAGTCGGACCCCTAGGTAGCGTAAACACCGGGGATCTGTTTTTT
D gene: NA; clone size: many; J gene: TRBJ2-1; V gene: TRBV20-1; CDR3 protein: CSARVPGTITYNEQFF; CDR3 DNA: TGCAGTGCTAGGGTACCAGGTACCATCACCTACAATGAGCAGTTCTTC
D gene: NA; clone size: many; J gene: TRBJ2-6; V gene: TRBV24-1; CDR3 protein: CATSAAKGGGRGANVLTF; CDR3 DNA: TGTGCCACCAGTGCCGCGAAGGGGGGGGGGCGAGGGGCCAACGTCCTGACTTTC
D gene: TRBD2; clone size: many; J gene: TRBJ2-5; V gene: TRBV20-1; CDR3 protein: CSARGRAGGTQYF; CDR3 DNA: TGCAGTGCTAGGGGGAGGGCCGGGGGGACCCAGTACTTC
D gene: TRBD1; clone size: many; J gene: TRBJ2-7; V gene: TRBV20-1; CDR3 protein: CSAKTGGLITYEQYF; CDR3 DNA: TGCAGTGCCAAAACAGGGGGATTAATCACCTACGAGCAGTACTTC
D gene: NA; clone size: many; J gene: TRBJ1-1; V gene: TRBV12-3/TRBV12-4; CDR3 protein: CASSLDTGGLASFF; CDR3 DNA: TGTGCCAGCAGTTTAGACACAGGAGGGCTGGCGTCTTTCTTT
D gene: NA; clone size: many; J gene: TRBJ1-4; V gene: TRBV20-1; CDR3 protein: CSAPTRDHGEKLFF; CDR3 DNA: TGCAGTGCGCCGACTCGGGACCACGGGGAAAAACTGTTTTTT
D gene: NA; clone size: many; J gene: TRBJ2-2; V gene: TRBV12-3/TRBV12-4; CDR3 protein: CASCKANTGELFF; CDR3 DNA: TGTGCCAGTTGTAAGGCGAACACCGGGGAGCTGTTTTTT
D gene: TRBD2; clone size: many; J gene: TRBJ2-1; V gene: TRBV20-1; CDR3 protein: CSADEGAGGDEQFF; CDR3 DNA: TGCAGTGCTGACGAGGGAGCGGGAGGAGATGAGCAGTTCTTC
D gene: TRBD1; clone size: many; J gene: TRBJ1-1; V gene: TRBV11-3; CDR3 protein: CASSWTGESEAFF; CDR3 DNA: TGTGCCAGCAGTTGGACAGGGGAGAGTGAAGCTTTCTTT
D gene: NA; clone size: many; J gene: TRBJ2-5; V gene: TRBV5-1; CDR3 protein: CASSPRNEQETQYF; CDR3 DNA: TGCGCCAGCAGCCCGAGGAACGAACAAGAGACCCAGTACTTC
D gene: NA; clone size: few; J gene: TRBJ2-2; V gene: TRBV28; CDR3 protein: CAEEGATGELFF; CDR3 DNA: TGTGCGGAGGAAGGGGCCACCGGGGAGCTGTTTTTT
D gene: TRBD2; clone size: many; J gene: TRBJ2-2; V gene: TRBV10-2; CDR3 protein: CASRSGEVDTGELFF; CDR3 DNA: TGCGCCAGCCGTAGCGGGGAGGTTGACACCGGGGAGCTGTTTTTT
D gene: NA; clone size: many; J gene: TRBJ2-5; V gene: TRBV9; CDR3 protein: CASSVGGSRFETQYF; CDR3 DNA: TGTGCCAGCAGCGTAGGTGGGAGTCGGTTTGAGACCCAGTACTTC
D gene: NA; clone size: many; J gene: TRBJ2-1; V gene: TRBV5-1; CDR3 protein: CASSLDYNEQFF; CDR3 DNA: TGCGCCAGCAGCTTGGACTACAATGAGCAGTTCTTC
D gene: NA; clone size: NA; J gene: TRBJ2-7; V gene: TRBV5-1; CDR3 protein: CAGNKNIYEQYF; CDR3 DNA: TGCGCCGGCAACAAGAATATCTACGAGCAGTACTTC
D gene: NA; clone size: many; J gene: TRBJ2-4; V gene: TRBV5-1; CDR3 protein: CASSLGPEGNIQYF; CDR3 DNA: TGCGCCAGCAGCTTGGGCCCGGAGGGGAACATTCAGTACTTC
D gene: NA; clone size: many; J gene: TRBJ1-5; V gene: TRBV5-5; CDR3 protein: CASSLDNQPQHF; CDR3 DNA: TGTGCCAGCAGTCTCGACAATCAGCCCCAGCATTTT
D gene: NA; clone size: many; J gene: TRBJ1-1; V gene: TRBV7-6; CDR3 protein: CASSLDMGYGEAFF; CDR3 DNA: TGTGCCAGCAGCTTAGACATGGGGTACGGTGAAGCTTTCTTT